Presented here are 5 T cell receptor beta chains from one specimen sequenced in a study of post-analysis software for immune sequencing data. General study results and limits: The study found TRBV5-6, TRBV5-1 and TRBV20-1 among five TRBV segments more frequent in patients than controls.

Unique-molecular-identifier-tagged TCR beta cDNA libraries were used. TCRdb called the PCR reads again in MiXCR, with one record for every CDR3 protein. Of roughly 620,000 distinct CDR3 sequences in the sample, 44% were seen once. No antigen has been assigned to these receptors. Material: blood. The receptors come from a girl between 10 and 17 years old with multiple sclerosis.

This clonotype occurred a few times. The chain links TRBV5-1 to TRBJ2-3; 8 bases are shared with TRBD1. This CDR3 spans 16 amino acids. CDR1 and CDR2 (germline): SGHRS, YFSETQ. J lost 3 bases, V lost 0 bases, and 6 bases had no gene match. The CDR3 DNA sequence: TGCGCCAGCAGCTTGGAGTCCGGGACAGGAACAGATACGCAGTATTTT. It translates to CASSLESGTGTDTQYF.

This clonotype was counted only a few times. The rearrangement joins TRBV5-1 to TRBJ2-1; TRBD2 matches 9 bases. Germline loops: CDR1 SGHRS, CDR2 YFSETQ. With 0 bases clipped from V and 7 bases from J, the junction kept 5 bases outside the gene matches. The length of the CDR3 is 15 residues. In DNA, the CDR3 is TGCGCCAGCAGCTTGGTGGCTAGCGGGAATAATGAGCAGTTCTTC. The encoded protein is CASSLVASGNNEQFF.

The sample holds a few counts of this clonotype. This chain joins TRBV5-6 and TRBJ1-6; unclear D gene. The CDR3 is 11 amino acids. Trimming pared 6 bases from V and 5 bases from J, leaving 3 bases between. The germline gives CDR1 SGHDT, CDR2 YYEEEE. CDR3 loop: CASMNNSPLHF. CDR3 nucleotides: TGTGCCAGCATGAATAATTCACCCCTCCACTTT.

The J gene is TRBJ1-2, the V gene TRBV12-3 or TRBV12-4; unclear D gene. CDR3 length: 13 residues. Trimming cost V 3 bases and J 2 bases, with 7 bases left between them. CDR3 protein: CASSFDGNYGYTF. The DNA for the CDR3 is TGTGCCAGCAGTTTTGACGGGAACTATGGCTACACCTTC.

This clonotype was counted between two and nine times. The rearrangement joins TRBV5-1 to TRBJ2-1; D remains unclear. This CDR3 has 15 amino acids. Trimming took off 1 base at V and 1 base at J, with 9 bases between the two ends. Germline CDR1 and CDR2: SGHRS and YFSETQ. The CDR3 is CASSLKTTSYNEQFF. In nucleotides, the CDR3 is TGCGCCAGCAGCTTGAAGACGACGTCCTACAATGAGCAGTTCTTC.